The 12 T cell receptor beta chains below all came from one sample that was sequenced in a study of shared clonotypes between healthy human individuals. Measured with immunoSEQ multiplex PCR; TCRdb has only the in-frame clones, and not every one. The sample shows approximately 2.1 million clones, over 90% of them seen only once. The material sequenced was naive CD4+ T cells from PBMCs. Sample subset: CD45RA+ positively selected. The receptors were gathered from a man between 18 and 35 years old in good health. Some clones in this sample may be carry-over from other donors' samples.

In the case of this clone: At one end, the junction sequence differs from germline, possibly due to a read error. V and J are TRBV2 and TRBJ2-7, with 10 bases lining up with TRBD2. CDR3 length: 12 amino acids. The germline V gene encodes CDR1 SNHLY and CDR2 FYNNEI. Here the CDR3 DNA reads TGTGCCAGCCGCCGACTAGCGGGTTTTTCCGACTTC. This translates into CASRRLAGFSDF.

The chain recombines TRBV2 with TRBJ1-5; weak D call: TRBD1 (5 bases). The CDR3 has 14 residues. The ends were cut back, 10 bases at V and 5 bases at J, with 18 bases in the middle. The germline gives CDR1 SNHLY, CDR2 FYNNEI. DNA for the CDR3: TGTGCCACCCAAGCCACAGGTATGGATCAGCCCCAGCATTTT. The encoded protein is CATQATGMDQPQHF.

V usage is TRBV7-3 and J usage is TRBJ2-3; 11 positions agree with TRBD2. V dropped 5 bases and J dropped 4; count of bases not matched to a gene: 11. The CDR3 is made up of 17 amino acids. Germline V gene data show CDR1 as SGHTA and CDR2 as FQGTGA. CDR3 sequence reads: CASSPAPLAGVADTQYF. CDR3 nucleotides: TGTGCCAGCAGCCCCGCCCCACTAGCGGGAGTGGCAGATACGCAGTATTTT.

CDR3 region: CASSLALFRTGGIDQPQHF. CDR3 DNA sequence: TGTGCCAGCAGCTTAGCGCTTTTTAGAACAGGGGGCATCGATCAGCCCCAGCATTTT. The chain uses TRBV7-8 and TRBJ1-5; 9 bases fit TRBD1. CDR3 length: 19 amino acids. In germline, CDR1 is SGHVS, CDR2 FQNEAQ. V shed 0 bases and J 5 bases; nucleotides not matched to a gene: 14.

This clone is a singleton in its sample. The chain employs TRBV14 and TRBJ2-7, with 8 bases identical to TRBD2. CDR1 and CDR2 (germline): SGHDN, FVKESK. V was clipped by 1 base and J by 3 bases; unmatched bases: 5. This CDR3 region has 15 residues. The CDR3 region has the DNA TGTGCCAGCAGCCAAGTGGGACTAGGCCTCTACGAGCAGTACTTC. Its translation: CASSQVGLGLYEQYF.

The chain couples TRBV30 to TRBJ1-4, with 7 bases aligning to TRBD1. The CDR3 spans 15 residues. CDR1 and CDR2 (germline): GTSNPN, SVGIG (reference sequence). Trimming took 4 bases from V and 3 from J; bases not matched to a gene: 8. CDR3 sequence reads: CAWTPGGQPNEKLFF. CDR3 DNA: TGTGCCTGGACCCCCGGGGGACAGCCTAATGAAAAACTGTTTTTT.

V and J are TRBV5-1 and TRBJ2-6; D is tentatively TRBD1 or TRBD2 (6 bases each). Trimming removed 5 bases from V and 2 bases from J, with 17 bases in between. The CDR3 loop spans 17 amino acids. The germline CDR1 and CDR2 sequences are SGHRS and YFSETQ. The CDR3 nucleotides are TGCGCCAGCAGATTAGTAACCGGGGGCGCTGGGGCCAACGTCCTGACTTTC. As protein: CASRLVTGGAGANVLTF.

The chain uses TRBV5-1 and TRBJ2-1; 9 nucleotides align to TRBD2. CDR3 length: 16 amino acids. V was clipped by 4 bases and J by 3 bases; unmatched bases: 8. The V gene's germline CDR1 is SGHRS and CDR2 YFSETQ. Here the CDR3 reads CASSEQTSGGYNEQFF. Written as DNA, the CDR3 is TGCGCCAGCAGCGAACAGACTAGCGGAGGCTACAATGAGCAGTTCTTC.

This CDR3 is CASSSGGQGNGYTF. The CDR3 DNA follows: TGTGCCAGCAGTTCCGGGGGACAGGGGAATGGCTACACCTTC. The chain uses TRBV28 and TRBJ1-2, with TRBD1 matching over 10 bases. The CDR3 has 14 residues. Germline V CDR1 and CDR2: MDHEN, SYDVKM. With 4 bases clipped from V and 6 bases from J, the junction kept 5 bases outside the gene matches.

CDR3 nucleotide sequence: TGTGCCAGCACCCTACTAGCGGGAGTTTCCAATGAGCAGTTCTTC. Its translation: CASTLLAGVSNEQFF. The genes are TRBV2 and TRBJ2-1, with 11 bases identical to TRBD2. The V gene end was trimmed by 7 bases and the J gene end by 6 bases; junction bases not matched to a gene: 8. Germline V lookup: CDR1 SNHLY, CDR2 FYNNEI. This CDR3 spans 15 amino acids.

The chain recombines TRBV19 with TRBJ2-3; no firm D call. Germline V CDR1 and CDR2: LNHDA, SQIVND (reference sequence). The CDR3 totals 15 residues. The V and J ends lost 10 bases and 1 base respectively, with 18 bases between them. CDR3 amino acids: CATALGGLRTDTQYF. Here the CDR3 DNA reads TGTGCCACCGCGCTTGGCGGCCTCCGCACAGATACGCAGTATTTT.

The chain joins TRBV19 to TRBJ1-2; no firm D call. Germline CDR1 and CDR2: LNHDA and SQIVND (reference sequence). The CDR3 covers 15 residues. The V gene lost 1 base and the J gene lost 4 bases, with 13 bases spanning the gap. CDR3 region: CASSIAKTAVYGYTF. DNA for the CDR3: TGTGCCAGTAGTATAGCAAAAACAGCGGTCTATGGCTACACCTTC.